These 8 T cell receptor beta chains share one sample of origin, sequenced in a study of CXCR3-negative and CXCR3-positive naive CD8 T cells. All TRB cDNA libraries came from 5' RACE performed with UMI labels. TCRdb re-called the 5' RACE reads; every CDR3 protein appears as one record, without DNA. Its clone listing holds under 75,000 distinct CDR3 sequences. The sample comprised naive CXCR3- CD8+ T cells from blood. Stated subset: CD45RO-CCR7+CD27+CD95- naive CD8+ T cells lacking CXCR3 (TNR3-). Receptors originate from a human donor in good health. Some clones in this sample may be carry-over from other donors' samples.

This rearrangement joins TRBV28 to TRBJ1-2. This CDR3 comprises 16 residues. Germline CDR1 MDHEN, CDR2 SYDVKM. The CDR3 is CASSLGTATANYGYTF.

The gene calls are TRBV7-6 and TRBJ1-3. CDR3 length: 14 residues. The germline CDR1 and CDR2 sequences are SGHVS and FNYEAQ. Here the CDR3 reads CASSLAHSGNTIYF.

The chain employs TRBV29-1 and TRBJ2-7; TCRdb's D call of TRBD1 is untestable without DNA. The CDR3 length is 15 residues. Germline CDR1 and CDR2: SQVTM and ANQGSEA. The CDR3 is CSVEDGTGESGEQYF.

The chain uses TRBV20-1 and TRBJ2-7; the D gene TCRdb calls, TRBD2, cannot be checked with no DNA. CDR3 length: 14 amino acids. Germline V gene data show CDR1 as DFQATT and CDR2 as SNEGSKA (reference sequence). The CDR3 is CSAHAVAGGYEQYF.

The CDR3: CATSRDEGTGTHEQYF. The chain recombines TRBV15 with TRBJ2-7; TCRdb's D gene call, TRBD1, goes unchecked for lack of DNA. Germline V gene sequence: CDR1 LNHNV, CDR2 YYDKDF (reference sequence). The length of the CDR3 is 16 residues.

This chain uses TRBV9 with TRBJ1-2; lacking DNA, the TRBD1 call made by TCRdb goes unchecked. Per germline, CDR1 SGDLS and CDR2 YYNGEE. The CDR3 spans 16 residues. CDR3 in amino acids: CASSPVPTGGFDGYTF.

This chain uses TRBV5-1 with TRBJ1-2; with no DNA, the TCRdb D assignment of TRBD1 cannot be verified. Germline lookup yields CDR1 SGHRS and CDR2 YFSETQ. The CDR3 totals 15 residues. The chain's CDR3 is CASSLGTPANYGYTF. Variable domain in full (rest from reference TRBV5-1 and TRBJ1-2): KAGVTQTPRYLIKTRGQQVTLSCSPISGHRSVSWYQQTPGQGLQFLFEYFSETQRNKGNFPGRFSGRQFSNSRSEMNVSTLELGDSALYLCASSLGTPANYGYTFGSGTRLTVV.

This sequence joins TRBV20-1 and TRBJ2-1; TCRdb gives TRBD1 as the D gene, but with no DNA this cannot be confirmed. The germline V gene encodes CDR1 DFQATT and CDR2 SNEGSKA (reference sequence). There are 14 residues in the CDR3. The CDR3 spells CSASRDRAYNEQFF.